A single T cell receptor beta chain is shown here with its context. Generated by immunoSEQ multiplex PCR, the TCRdb table keeps only in-frame clones and is missing some. Seen here are over 200,000 clones, around 90% observed once, and the top ten hold about 0.8%. The sample belongs to a study of blood T cell repertoires in COVID-19. About the study: Material from acute and convalescent COVID-19 was sourced from the United States, Italy and Spain.

CDR3 length: 15 residues. The V gene lost 3 bases and the J gene lost 1 base, with 10 bases spanning the gap. This chain uses TRBV23-1 with TRBJ1-5, with D unclear. TRBV23-1 is marked as an open reading frame, function uncertain. The specimen sequenced was peripheral blood. The receptor's source is a man aged 55 to 70 with COVID-19, enrolled during active disease. CDR3 loop: CASSHLARSNQPQHF. The DNA of the CDR3 is TGCGCCAGCAGTCACCTCGCGCGAAGCAATCAGCCCCAGCATTTT.